One sample yielded the 7 T cell receptor beta chains listed below, sequenced in a study of T cell repertoires in ileal Crohn's disease. Sequencing was performed with immunoSEQ multiplex PCR; in TCRdb, only in-frame clones are kept and a portion is missing. The sample lists 10,000 to 15,000 clones; just over 75% were seen once. The material sequenced was ileal tissue. The source of these receptors is an adult with Crohn's disease.

This chain joins TRBV27 and TRBJ2-1; D unclear. CDR1 MNHEY and CDR2 SMNVEV come from the germline V gene (reference sequence). The CDR3 extends over 13 amino acids. V was shortened by 5 bases and J by 5 bases, with 10 bases between the two germline ends. For the CDR3, the DNA is TGTGCCAGCAGTCCCAAACAGAACAATGAGCAGTTCTTC. The encoded protein is CASSPKQNNEQFF.

The V call is TRBV28, the J call TRBJ1-2; 7 bases agree with TRBD1. Germline-derived CDR1 and CDR2 are MDHEN and SYDVKM. The CDR3 has 18 amino acids. The trim removed 2 bases at V and 7 bases at J, leaving 19 bases unmatched. The CDR3 nucleotides read TGTGCCAGCAGTTTACCTGCCGGGCACCGACAGGGAAGGGGTGGCTACACCTTC. Protein sequence: CASSLPAGHRQGRGGYTF.

This chain joins TRBV19 and TRBJ1-5, with D maybe TRBD1 (6 bases). V dropped 4 bases and J dropped 2 bases, with 21 bases sitting between them. This CDR3 comprises 18 residues. Germline values: CDR1 LNHDA, CDR2 SQIVND (reference sequence). CDR3 sequence reads: CASSTRLNRVRGNQPQHF. The CDR3 bases are TGTGCCAGTAGTACTCGGCTAAACAGGGTCCGCGGCAATCAGCCCCAGCATTTT.

This chain uses TRBV4-1 with TRBJ1-2; D perhaps matches TRBD1 (6 bases). The CDR3 runs to 16 residues. V was clipped by 3 bases and J by 8 bases, with 22 bases between them. The germline V gene has CDR1 MGHRA and CDR2 YSYEKL. CDR3 region: CASSQDSGTPFRGYTF. Here the CDR3 DNA reads TGCGCCAGCAGCCAGGATTCCGGGACACCATTCAGGGGCTACACCTTC.

This chain uses TRBV13 with TRBJ1-2; TRBD1 might be the D (6 bases). The V gene's germline CDR1 is PRHDT and CDR2 FYEKMQ (reference sequence). The V and J ends lost 7 bases and 4 bases respectively, with 10 bases between them. The length of the CDR3 is 12 residues. The CDR3, as DNA: TGTGCCAGCACACAGGGACCCTATGGCTACACCTTC. Translation gives CASTQGPYGYTF.

This clone was detected only a few times. CDR3 protein: CATRGTGGKGQPQHF. CDR3 sequence (DNA): TGTGCCACCCGTGGGACAGGGGGTAAGGGTCAGCCCCAGCATTTT. The J gene is TRBJ1-5, the V gene TRBV6-1; 11 nucleotides line up with TRBD1. Trimming at V came to 10 bases and at J to 6 bases, leaving 11 bases not matched to a gene. From germline, CDR1 is MNHNS and CDR2 SASEGT. The CDR3 is made up of 15 amino acids.

This clone occurred once. The chain couples TRBV11-2 to TRBJ2-7; tentative D call: TRBD2 (5 bases). Germline assignment: CDR1 SGHAT and CDR2 FQNNGV. The ends were cut back, 4 bases at V and 3 bases at J, with 13 bases in the middle. This CDR3 has 14 residues. The CDR3 nucleotides are TGTGCCAGCAGCTCAACCGGGGAAGGCTACGAGCAGTACTTC. It is translated as CASSSTGEGYEQYF.